These 12 T cell receptor beta chains originate from one sample sequenced in a study of T-cell reconstitution after alpha-beta-depleted transplantation in children. The TCRbeta library incorporated unique molecular identifiers. Via MiXCR, TCRdb re-called the PCR reads, giving one row per CDR3 protein. The sample holds approximately 420,000 distinct CDR3 sequences, about a tenth seen once. Sequences were derived from PBMCs from the stem cell graft donor, sampled from the stem cell graft. The origin of the receptors is a human donor who donated a stem cell graft to a child with acute myeloid leukemia.

V usage is TRBV11-1 and J usage is TRBJ1-5; D possibly corresponds to TRBD1 (5 bases). Germline lookup yields CDR1 SGHAT and CDR2 FQDESV (reference sequence). V was cut by 8 bases and J by 0 bases, with 23 bases left in between. CDR3 length: 18 residues. Here the CDR3 reads CASPLGENKPYSNQPQHF. DNA of the CDR3: TGTGCCAGCCCCCTGGGGGAGAACAAACCTTATAGCAATCAGCCCCAGCATTTT.

This clonotype was observed a handful of times. DNA of the CDR3: TGCAGCGTCAGGACAGGGGTTTACGAGCAGTACTTC. This codes for CSVRTGVYEQYF. The genes are TRBV29-1 and TRBJ2-7, with TRBD1 matching over 9 bases. The germline gives CDR1 SQVTM, CDR2 ANQGSEA. V shed 6 bases, J shed 4 bases, and the junction held 4 bases outside the gene matches. The CDR3 runs 12 residues.

This clonotype turned up a few times. The V call is TRBV12-3 or TRBV12-4, the J call TRBJ2-7; D might be TRBD2 (5 bases). The V gene lost 1 base and the J gene lost 3 bases, with 13 bases spanning the gap. CDR3 length: 15 residues. As DNA, the CDR3 is TGTGCCAGCAGTTTAGGAGCTAGCTCAGGCTACGAGCAGTACTTC. This encodes CASSLGASSGYEQYF.

This clonotype was seen at least ten times. The gene calls are TRBV7-9 and TRBJ1-1; 7 bases align to TRBD1. From germline, CDR1 is SEHNR and CDR2 FQNEAQ (reference sequence). J gave up 1 base and V 6 bases, and 5 bases lay outside the gene matches. This CDR3 region has 14 residues. DNA of the CDR3: TGTGCCAGCAGACCGACAGGGTCGAACACTGAAGCTTTCTTT. As protein: CASRPTGSNTEAFF.

This clonotype showed up just once. The chain uses TRBV11-2 and TRBJ2-5; D might be TRBD1 or TRBD2, each matching 7 bases. Trimming removed 5 bases from V and 1 base from J, with 14 bases in between. The CDR3 runs 15 residues. Looked up from germline, CDR1 is SGHAT and CDR2 is FQNNGV. As DNA, the CDR3 is TGTGCCAGCAGCGCCAGGGGGGGGATCCAAGAGACCCAGTACTTC. It translates to CASSARGGIQETQYF.

The chain joins TRBV7-2 to TRBJ2-7, with 8 nucleotides matching TRBD2. V was pared by 1 base and J by 0 bases, with 2 bases of the junction left unmatched. The CDR3 totals 15 residues. Looked up from germline, CDR1 is SGHTA and CDR2 is FQGNSA. The chain's CDR3 is CASSLVAGGSYEQYV. The DNA of the CDR3 is TGTGCCAGCAGCTTAGTTGCGGGGGGCTCCTACGAGCAGTACGTC.

This clonotype was seen more than once but under ten times. V gene TRBV7-6 combines with J gene TRBJ2-1; 7 bases match TRBD2. The CDR3 runs 15 residues. The V and J ends lost 6 bases and 1 base, in that order; junction bases with no gene match: 6. Germline CDR1 reads SGHVS; CDR2 reads FNYEAQ. CDR3 amino acids: CASRAGVGSYNEQFF. DNA for the CDR3: TGTGCCAGCAGGGCGGGAGTTGGGTCCTACAATGAGCAGTTCTTC. Using reference TRBV7-6 and TRBJ2-1 for the parts outside the CDR3, the full variable domain is GAGVSQSPRYKVTKRGQDVALRCDPISGHVSLYWYRQALGQGPEFLTYFNYEAQQDKSGLPNDRFSAERPEGSISTLTIQRTEQRDSAMYRCASRAGVGSYNEQFFGPGTRLTVL.

The chain has TRBV5-5 and TRBJ2-7; D ambiguous. Germline loops: CDR1 SGHKS, CDR2 YYEKEE (reference sequence). The CDR3 is made up of 14 amino acids. V was trimmed by 1 base and J by 2 bases, leaving 10 bases between them. The CDR3 region is CASSLRPEPYEQYV. CDR3 coding DNA: TGTGCCAGCAGCTTGCGGCCGGAACCCTACGAGCAGTACGTC.

This sequence joins TRBV9 and TRBJ1-3; 8 positions agree with TRBD1. Germline loops: CDR1 SGDLS, CDR2 YYNGEE. CDR3 size: 16 residues. The ends lost 6 bases at V and 0 bases at J; junction bases unmatched: 8. CDR3 nucleotides: TGTGCCAGCAACCCAGGGGGCAGAGGCTCTGGAAACACCATATATTTT. Translation: CASNPGGRGSGNTIYF. The variable domain in full, with the rest retrieved from reference TRBV9 and TRBJ1-3, is DSGVTQTPKHLITATGQRVTLRCSPRSGDLSVYWYQQSLDQGLQFLIQYYNGEERAKGNILERFSAQQFPDLHSELNLSSLELGDSALYFCASNPGGRGSGNTIYFGEGSWLTVV.

The V gene is TRBV3-1, the J gene TRBJ2-5, with D possibly TRBD2 on 6 matching bases. Deletions cut 3 bases from V and 0 bases from J, with 11 bases between. The CDR3 has 15 residues. The germline gives CDR1 LGHDT, CDR2 YNNKEL (reference sequence). DNA for the CDR3: TGTGCCAGCAGCCACTCATGGGGGGACCAAGAGACCCAGTACTTC. Translation gives CASSHSWGDQETQYF.

The sample holds a few counts of this clonotype. The rearrangement uses TRBV20-1 and TRBJ2-1; 11 bases are shared with TRBD1. The germline V gene has CDR1 DFQATT and CDR2 SNEGSKA (reference sequence). The CDR3 spans 13 residues. The J segment lost 6 bases and the V segment lost 6 bases, leaving 4 bases of the junction unmatched. DNA for the CDR3: TGCAGTGCGACGGGACAGGGGGGCAATGAGCAGTTCTTC. Translating it yields CSATGQGGNEQFF.

This clonotype was detected ten times or more. The chain combines TRBV10-3 with TRBJ2-3; 10 nucleotides align to TRBD2. The CDR3 loop spans 14 amino acids. Looked up from germline, CDR1 is ENHRY and CDR2 is SYGVKD. Trimming removed 10 bases from V and 2 bases from J; junction bases left unmatched: 6. CDR3: CATSLAGDTDTQYF. The DNA for the CDR3 is TGTGCCACCTCGCTAGCGGGAGACACAGATACGCAGTATTTT.